The 21 T cell receptor beta chains below all came from one sample that was sequenced in a study of blood T cell repertoires in COVID-19. Here immunoSEQ multiplex PCR was the method, and the copy in TCRdb shows in-frame clones only, minus some. This repertoire shows just under 90,000 clones, about 87% found once; its top ten account for approximately 0.5%. Sequenced: peripheral blood. All receptors come from a man in his 60s with acute or convalescent COVID-19.

The V call is TRBV9, the J call TRBJ1-2; no definite D call. This CDR3 comprises 12 residues. The V and J ends lost 4 bases and 8 bases respectively, with 12 bases between them. Looked up from germline, CDR1 is SGDLS and CDR2 is YYNGEE. Here the CDR3 reads CASSTRGEGYTF. The DNA of the CDR3 is TGTGCCAGCAGCACTAGAGGTGAGGGCTACACCTTC.

Only a few counts were recorded for this clone. J is TRBJ1-3 and V is TRBV5-6, with 12 bases that match TRBD1. CDR1 is SGHDT, CDR2 YYEEEE, per germline. CDR3 length: 16 residues. V lost 4 bases to trimming and J lost 4 bases; unmatched junction nucleotides: 6. Here the CDR3 DNA reads TGTGCCAGCAGCATGGGACAGGGGGCGAAAGGAAACACCATATATTTT. Its translation: CASSMGQGAKGNTIYF.

The genes are TRBV12-3 or TRBV12-4 and TRBJ2-1; D is perhaps TRBD1 (6 bases). The V end was cut by 10 bases, the J end by 3 bases, with 13 bases between. The CDR3 extends over 13 amino acids. CDR3 sequence reads: CATRGRDYNEQFF. The CDR3 DNA sequence: TGTGCCACCAGGGGTCGGGACTACAATGAGCAGTTCTTC.

This clone showed up just once. This rearrangement joins TRBV3-1 (or the pseudogene TRBV3-2) to TRBJ2-5; 8 nucleotides agree with TRBD1. The CDR3 extends over 15 amino acids. V shed 4 bases, J shed 5 bases, and the junction held 9 bases outside the gene matches. From germline, CDR1 is LGHDT and CDR2 YNNKEL (reference sequence). The CDR3 region has the DNA TGTGCCAGCAGCCGGTCGGACAGGGTTTCCGAGACCCAGTACTTC. It specifies CASSRSDRVSETQYF.

DNA for the CDR3: TGCGCCAGCAGCTTGGGGGCAGATCTCGATACGCAGTATTTT. It yields the protein CASSLGADLDTQYF. The gene calls are TRBV5-1 and TRBJ2-3; no reliable D call. Trimming took 0 bases from V and 6 from J, leaving 11 bases between them. Germline V gene lookup returns CDR1 SGHRS and CDR2 YFSETQ. This CDR3 comprises 14 residues. Using reference TRBV5-1 and TRBJ2-3 for the parts outside the CDR3, the full variable domain is KAGVTQTPRYLIKTRGQQVTLSCSPISGHRSVSWYQQTPGQGLQFLFEYFSETQRNKGNFPGRFSGRQFSNSRSEMNVSTLELGDSALYLCASSLGADLDTQYFGPGTRLTVL.

The V gene is TRBV11-2, the J gene TRBJ2-1; D remains ambiguous. Germline assignment: CDR1 SGHAT and CDR2 FQNNGV. The CDR3 is 17 amino acids. V gave up 5 bases and J gave up 0 bases, with 17 bases separating them. The CDR3 here is CASSVNSPSSSYNEQFF. CDR3 DNA sequence: TGTGCCAGCAGCGTAAATAGCCCCTCCAGCTCCTACAATGAGCAGTTCTTC.

This chain joins TRBV7-2 and TRBJ2-7; 9 nucleotides line up with TRBD1. J lost 3 bases, V lost 2 bases, and 5 bases had no gene match. The germline CDR1 and CDR2 sequences are SGHTA and FQGNSA. The CDR3 spans 15 residues. CDR3 in amino acids: CASSLRPGQGYEQYF. Written as DNA, the CDR3 is TGTGCCAGCAGCTTAAGGCCGGGACAGGGCTACGAGCAGTACTTC.

The chain employs TRBV29-1 and TRBJ2-1; a weak D match, TRBD2 (6 bases). The CDR3 length is 12 residues. The V end lost 6 bases, the J end lost 5 bases, and 11 bases lay between the germline ends. Germline assignment: CDR1 SQVTM and CDR2 ANQGSEA. CDR3 amino acids: CSVGTGHNEQFF. DNA of the CDR3: TGCAGCGTAGGGACTGGCCACAATGAGCAGTTCTTC.

This chain connects TRBV5-1 to TRBJ2-1, with D unclear. This CDR3 spans 13 amino acids. V was cut by 3 bases and J by 6 bases, with 10 bases left in between. Germline V gives CDR1 SGHRS, CDR2 YFSETQ. CDR3 in DNA: TGCGCCAGCAGCTCCGGTCAAAGCAATGAGCAGTTCTTC. This gives the protein CASSSGQSNEQFF.

This sequence joins TRBV29-1 and TRBJ1-1; D gene ambiguous. Deletions cut 5 bases from V and 1 base from J, with 8 bases between. Germline V lookup: CDR1 SQVTM, CDR2 ANQGSEA. The CDR3 covers 12 residues. CDR3 coding DNA: TGCAGCGTTTCTGGAGGGAACACTGAAGCTTTCTTT. Its translation is CSVSGGNTEAFF.

This sequence joins TRBV6-5 and TRBJ2-5; no reliable D call. This CDR3 has 14 residues. The V end was cut by 7 bases, the J end by 3 bases, with 15 bases between. CDR1 and CDR2 (germline): MNHEY, SVGAGI. CDR3 sequence: CASNKLAVEETQYF. The CDR3 DNA follows: TGTGCCAGCAATAAGTTGGCAGTTGAAGAGACCCAGTACTTC.

V usage is TRBV2 and J usage is TRBJ2-1; tentatively, D is TRBD2 (5 bases). V lost 3 bases, J lost 0 bases, and 15 bases lay in between. The germline V gene has CDR1 SNHLY and CDR2 FYNNEI. The CDR3 extends over 17 amino acids. The CDR3 sequence: CASSDPSRISSYNEQFF. CDR3 in DNA: TGTGCCAGCAGTGACCCTAGCAGGATTAGCTCCTACAATGAGCAGTTCTTC.

CDR3 nucleotide sequence: TGTGCCAGCAGCCCCGTTGGCTTGAACACTGAAGCTTTCTTT. Amino acid sequence: CASSPVGLNTEAFF. The chain links TRBV14 to TRBJ1-1; D is unresolved. V shed 4 bases and J shed 0 bases, with 9 bases lying between them. The CDR3 length is 14 residues. Per the germline V gene, CDR1 is SGHDN and CDR2 is FVKESK.

The chain combines TRBV12-3 or TRBV12-4 with TRBJ2-7; a weak D match, TRBD1 (5 bases). V lost 3 bases to trimming and J lost 7 bases, with 13 bases between them. The CDR3 is 13 amino acids. The CDR3 reads CASSLLGAGEQYF. CDR3 coding DNA: TGTGCCAGCAGTTTGCTAGGGGCTGGGGAGCAGTACTTC.

The V call is TRBV5-5, the J call TRBJ1-6; D gene uncertain. Per germline, CDR1 SGHKS and CDR2 YYEKEE (reference sequence). The CDR3 sequence is 14 residues long. Deletions cut 0 bases from V and 4 bases from J, with 5 bases between. The CDR3 bases are TGTGCCAGCAGCTTGGCAACTTATAATTCACCCCTCCACTTT. It specifies CASSLATYNSPLHF.

This rearrangement joins TRBV5-1 to TRBJ1-4; 7 bases line up with TRBD1. The CDR3 sequence is 13 residues long. Germline CDR1 is SGHRS and CDR2 is YFSETQ. V shed 4 bases and J 7 bases; nucleotides not matched to a gene: 4. As DNA, the CDR3 is TGCGCCAGCAGCCAGGGGACAGCTGAAAAACTGTTTTTT. It is translated as CASSQGTAEKLFF.

This chain connects TRBV7-8 to TRBJ2-7, with TRBD2 matching 9 bases. V lost 1 base and J lost 7; bases outside the gene matches: 14. The V gene's germline CDR1 is SGHVS and CDR2 FQNEAQ. The CDR3 has 17 amino acids. The CDR3 nucleotides read TGTGCCAGCAGCTTAGTAGGTAGCGGGAGATCTTTGGTAGAGCAGTACTTC. This translates into CASSLVGSGRSLVEQYF.

This chain links TRBV24-1 with TRBJ2-5; 9 bases align to TRBD1. V lost 5 bases and J lost 7; bases outside the gene matches: 7. Germline values: CDR1 KGHDR, CDR2 SFDVKD. The CDR3 covers 14 residues. The CDR3 reads CATSVPGQGRTQYF. The DNA for the CDR3 is TGTGCCACCAGTGTGCCGGGACAGGGACGGACCCAGTACTTC.

The rearrangement joins TRBV5-1 to TRBJ2-2, with 7 bases matching TRBD1. Germline lookup yields CDR1 SGHRS and CDR2 YFSETQ. The V gene end was trimmed by 2 bases and the J gene end by 1 base; junction bases not matched to a gene: 2. CDR3 length: 15 residues. For the CDR3, the DNA is TGCGCCAGCAGCTTCAGGGGGATGAACACCGGGGAGCTGTTTTTT. Translation: CASSFRGMNTGELFF.

This chain joins TRBV5-1 and TRBJ2-5; D may be TRBD2 (7 bases). Germline V gene sequence: CDR1 SGHRS, CDR2 YFSETQ. V lost 3 bases to trimming and J lost 2 bases, with 11 bases between them. The CDR3 is made up of 14 amino acids. CDR3: CASSWGGGQETQYF. CDR3 in DNA: TGCGCCAGCAGCTGGGGAGGGGGTCAAGAGACCCAGTACTTC.

Only one count was recorded for this clone. The chain uses TRBV24-1 and TRBJ1-2; D gene ambiguous. The germline CDR1 and CDR2 sequences are KGHDR and SFDVKD. The CDR3 covers 15 residues. The ends were cut back, 2 bases at V and 0 bases at J, with 9 bases in the middle. The CDR3 spells CATSDSSKTNYGYTF. The CDR3 DNA is TGTGCCACCAGTGATTCGAGTAAAACTAACTATGGCTACACCTTC.